The T cell receptor beta chain described here comes from a study of beta chain features in type 1 diabetes (dated by TCRdb to 2016 to 2019). Broadly, across the study: Patients and healthy donors did not differ in mean age, gender distribution, total cell number or subset yield. Regulatory and stem cell-like memory subsets were obtained from only 8 patients and about eight healthy donors, while naive and central memory subsets were obtained from all 28 donors. In the study, TCRB repertoires of sorted circulating CD4+ T cell subsets from recently diagnosed type 1 diabetes patients were compared with those of matched healthy donors. A total of roughly 100 million sorted cells were examined across all samples, and the number of cells per subset was strongly correlated with RNA yield. On the study overall, not on this receptor specifically: Because small numbers of individuals were included in the HLA sub-analyses, any influence of HLA type on TCRB rearrangement was left unresolved. Naive, central memory and regulatory TCRB repertoires appeared more similar among patients than among healthy donors. Shorter templates might have been favored by PCR, but patient and control samples were amplified and corrected together, so both groups would have been affected equally by any skew. Because cDNA was sequenced instead of genomic DNA, highly expressing activated cells could be over-represented, though the groups showed no difference in activation or CD3 levels. In all four CD4+ subsets, TCRB CDR3 length was moderately but significantly shorter in type 1 diabetes patients. Fewer insertions and more nucleotide deletions at VDJ recombination sites were observed in patients with type 1 diabetes, implying thymic rearrangement abnormalities.

This clone was observed at least ten times. The clone's antigen remains unknown. No base quality information exists; no much larger clone differs at one position. A single peripheral blood draw of roughly 0.11 L on average was collected from each donor into heparinised tubes. A BD FACSAria II and a panel including CD45RO, CCR7, CD25, CD127, CD95 and CD27 were used to sort naive, central memory, regulatory and stem cell-like memory CD4+ T cells. Every sorted population had a purity above 95%. PBMCs were separated immediately by Lymphoprep density gradient centrifugation and were stained directly, without being cultured. Samples were stained and sorted in pairs, with one healthy donor and one patient per experiment, so that batch effects were minimized. Based on the germline V gene, the CDR1 and CDR2 sequences are MGHDK and SYGVNS. V lost 7 bases and J lost 5 bases; the stretch between them is 12 bases long. The CDR3, cysteine through phenylalanine, is 13 amino acids long. The retained sequence is limited to the CDR3, 39 bases, with the frame set at the first base.

The entire amount of isolated RNA was reverse transcribed using the High Capacity cDNA Reverse Transcription Kit, so the sequenced TCRB transcripts were expressed ones. Deep immunoSEQ sequencing was applied to naive, central memory and regulatory T cell samples, giving an average of about 3.7 million total reads per sample. After sorted cells were lysed in RLT buffer, RNA was extracted with DNase-treated RNeasy Micro or Mini kits, with the choice depending on cell number. Each cell subset was processed on its own to prevent cross-contamination, while patient and healthy donor samples were processed together. The immunoSEQ multiplex PCR was used to amplify TCRB sequences from cDNA, yielding 87-bp fragments that span the CDR3 region. Sequencing of the amplicons was performed on the Illumina HiSeq platform. As for how the authors treated the data: PCR bias was corrected computationally using synthetic template baselines, and reads within Hamming distance 2 were collapsed, with unmergeable singletons discarded. Reads were aligned against IMGT so that V, D and J genes, CDR3 length and insertions or deletions at six rearrangement sites could be assigned. Clonotype counts were normalized to sorted cell number within each subset before computing true diversity and Gini coefficients with the tcR R package. The overlap coefficient, calculated on TCRB nucleotide sequences, was used to quantify repertoire sharing. Out-of-frame TCRB sequences from naive cells were analyzed as a proxy for the pre-selection repertoire. TCRdb re-hosts the immuneACCESS table, in-frame sequences only. Its copies lack some clones; in the studies checked, an unresolved V gene accounts for under half of them, and the cause for the rest is not known. V, J and clone size are those of that table, while D and trimming were read from the DNA. This sample comprises under 850,000 clones, roughly an eighth of them detected only once. The ten largest clonotypes hold 0.02% to 0.025% of the sample.

The origin of this receptor is a man between 18 and 29 years old with type 1 diabetes. The sequencing input was naive CD4+ T cells from blood. This specimen's cell subset or site label, per the study, means: true naive CD4+ T cells. The sequence is built from TRBV25-1 and TRBJ2-1; TRBD2 is perhaps the D gene, given 6 matching bases. The CDR3 region has the sequence CASTPGGNNEQFF. The sequenced DNA: TGTGCCAGCACTCCTGGAGGGAACAATGAGCAGTTCTTC. The variable domain in full, with residues beyond the CDR3 obtained from the reference TRBV25-1 and TRBJ2-1 genes, is EADIYQTPRYLVIGTGKKITLECSQTMGHDKMYWYQQDPGMELHLIHYSYGVNSTEKGDLSSESTVSRIRTEHFPLTLESARPSHTSQYLCASTPGGNNEQFFGPGTRLTVL.